This T cell receptor (beta chain) stems from a study of blood T cell repertoires in COVID-19. Study summary: There were acute and convalescent COVID-19 samples, and they came from the United States, Italy and Spain. Nucleic acid was either cDNA or gDNA, and it came from T cells, B-cell-depleted T cells, or PBMCs.

The J segment lost 2 bases and the V segment lost 5 bases, leaving 5 bases of the junction unmatched. The germline gives CDR1 SEHNR, CDR2 FQNEAQ (reference sequence). This CDR3 is built from 14 residues. Produced via immunoSEQ multiplex PCR; TCRdb's table is partial and in-frame only. The top ten clones hold around 5% of a sample with around 400,000 clones, roughly 87% of them seen once. Recovered status applied to Cohort 3 donors who had two consecutive negative PCRs. It also applied to those with clearance or with symptom resolution. The V gene is TRBV7-9, the J gene TRBJ1-2; 7 bases agree with TRBD1. The sequence came from a woman aged 50 to 65 who had recovered from COVID-19. Sequences were obtained from PBMCs or T cells enriched from blood (not recorded which). The CDR3 DNA reads TGTGCCAGCAGCAAGGACAGGCCCAACTATGGCTACACCTTC. This sequence encodes CASSKDRPNYGYTF. The whole variable domain, remainder taken from reference TRBV7-9 and TRBJ1-2, is DTGVSQNPRHKITKRGQNVTFRCDPISEHNRLYWYRQTLGQGPEFLTYFQNEAQLEKSRLLSDRFSAERPKGSFSTLEIQRTEQGDSAMYLCASSKDRPNYGYTFGSGTRLTVV.